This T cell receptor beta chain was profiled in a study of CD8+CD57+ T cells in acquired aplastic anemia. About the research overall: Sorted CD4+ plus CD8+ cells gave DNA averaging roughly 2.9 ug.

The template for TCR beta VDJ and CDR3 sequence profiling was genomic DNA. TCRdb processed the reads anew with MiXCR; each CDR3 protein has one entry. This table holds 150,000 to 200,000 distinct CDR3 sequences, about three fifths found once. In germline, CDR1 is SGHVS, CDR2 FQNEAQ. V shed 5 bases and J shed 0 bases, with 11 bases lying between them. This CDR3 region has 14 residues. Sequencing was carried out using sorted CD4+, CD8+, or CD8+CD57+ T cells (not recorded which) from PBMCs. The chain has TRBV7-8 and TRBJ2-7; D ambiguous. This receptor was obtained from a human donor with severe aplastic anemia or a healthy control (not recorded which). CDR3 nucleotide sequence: TGTGCCAGCAGCCCTACCGACAACTCCTACGAGCAGTACTTC. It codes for CASSPTDNSYEQYF.